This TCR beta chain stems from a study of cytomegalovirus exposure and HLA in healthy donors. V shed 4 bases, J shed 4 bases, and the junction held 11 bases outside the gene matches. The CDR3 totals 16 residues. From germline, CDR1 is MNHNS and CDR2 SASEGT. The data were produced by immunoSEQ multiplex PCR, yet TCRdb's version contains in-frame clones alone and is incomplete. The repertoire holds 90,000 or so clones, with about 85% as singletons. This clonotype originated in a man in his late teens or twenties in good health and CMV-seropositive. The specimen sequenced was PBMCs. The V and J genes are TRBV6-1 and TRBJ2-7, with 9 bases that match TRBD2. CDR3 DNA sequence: TGTGCCAGCAGTGGGTCCCTAGCGGGAAGGGTGTACGAGCAGTACGTC. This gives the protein CASSGSLAGRVYEQYV.